The sequence of this TCR beta chain was determined in a study of blood T cell repertoires in COVID-19. Study overall: PBMCs, B-cell-depleted T cells, or T cells provided the cDNA or gDNA that made up the material.

Original methodology: Amplifying reference gene primers gave estimates of nucleated cell counts. The method was immunoSEQ multiplex PCR; TCRdb's version includes in-frame clones alone and lacks a portion of them. D and trimming were read from the DNA, whereas the V and J calls and clone size are those reported in that table. Of just over 650,000 clones in the sample, 90% were seen once. CDR3 size: 13 residues. The germline gives CDR1 MNHEY, CDR2 SMNVEV (reference sequence). V shed 2 bases and J shed 7 bases, with 11 bases lying between them. V and J are TRBV27 and TRBJ1-1; possibly TRBD1 for D (6 bases). The receptor comes from a young woman with acute or convalescent COVID-19. Sequencing used peripheral blood. The CDR3 reads CASSLRDTSEAFF. DNA for the CDR3: TGTGCCAGCAGTTTAAGGGACACCAGTGAAGCTTTCTTT.